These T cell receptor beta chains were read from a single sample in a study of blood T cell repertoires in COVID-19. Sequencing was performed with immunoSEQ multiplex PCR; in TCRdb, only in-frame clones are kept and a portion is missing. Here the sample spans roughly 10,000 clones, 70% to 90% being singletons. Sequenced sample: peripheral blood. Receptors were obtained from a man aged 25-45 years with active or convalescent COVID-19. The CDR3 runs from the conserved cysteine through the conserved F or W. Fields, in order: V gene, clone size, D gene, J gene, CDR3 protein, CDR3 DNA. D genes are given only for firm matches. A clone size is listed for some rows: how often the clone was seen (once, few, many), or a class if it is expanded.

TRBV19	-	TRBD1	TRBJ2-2	CASSRRTGLTGELFF	TGTGCCAGTAGTAGGAGGACAGGTCTAACCGGGGAGCTGTTTTTT
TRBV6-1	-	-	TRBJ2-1	CASSEDPDYNEQFF	TGTGCCAGCAGTGAAGATCCAGATTACAATGAGCAGTTCTTC
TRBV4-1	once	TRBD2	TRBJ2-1	CASSQDDGGASFNEQFF	TGCGCCAGCAGCCAAGATGACGGGGGGGCCAGTTTCAATGAGCAGTTCTTC
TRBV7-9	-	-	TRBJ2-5	CASSPPAGQETQYF	TGTGCCAGCAGCCCACCCGCGGGGCAAGAGACCCAGTACTTC
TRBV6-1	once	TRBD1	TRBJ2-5	CASSEVAGGLETQYF	TGTGCCAGCAGTGAAGTGGCAGGGGGCTTGGAGACCCAGTACTTC
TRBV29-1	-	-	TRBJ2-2	CSVDGGTSYTGELFF	TGCAGCGTTGATGGGGGGACGAGCTACACCGGGGAGCTGTTTTTT
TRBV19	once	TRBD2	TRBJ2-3	CASSPNYAGDSPAQYF	TGTGCCAGTAGTCCAAACTATGCGGGGGACTCCCCGGCGCAGTATTTT
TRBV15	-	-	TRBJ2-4	CATSRPTSLGPKNIQYF	TGTGCCACCAGCAGACCTACTAGCCTAGGCCCCAAAAACATTCAGTACTTC
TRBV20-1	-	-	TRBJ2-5	CSARHTETQYF	TGCAGTGCTAGGCACACAGAGACCCAGTACTTC
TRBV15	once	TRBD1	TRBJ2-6	CATSRDRGTGANVLTF	TGTGCCACCAGCCGGGACAGGGGAACTGGGGCCAACGTCCTGACTTTC
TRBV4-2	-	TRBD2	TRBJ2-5	CASSQASGETQYF	TGTGCCAGCAGCCAAGCTAGCGGGGAGACCCAGTACTTC
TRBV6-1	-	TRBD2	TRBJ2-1	CASSEASGGANEQFF	TGTGCCAGCAGTGAAGCTAGCGGGGGGGCCAATGAGCAGTTCTTC
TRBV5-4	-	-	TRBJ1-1	CASSPPYGVNTEAFF	TGTGCCAGCAGCCCCCCGTACGGAGTGAACACTGAAGCTTTCTTT
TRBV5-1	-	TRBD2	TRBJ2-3	CASSPLGGGLSDTQYF	TGCGCCAGCAGCCCCCTGGGCGGGGGGTTGTCAGATACGCAGTATTTT
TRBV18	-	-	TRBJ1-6	CASSSSPRGMDSPLHF	TGTGCCAGCTCGTCTTCCCCCCGGGGTATGGATTCACCCCTCCACTTT
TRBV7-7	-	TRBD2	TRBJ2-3	CASSPGTSGYTTDTQYF	TGTGCCAGCAGCCCCGGGACTAGCGGCTACACCACAGATACGCAGTATTTT
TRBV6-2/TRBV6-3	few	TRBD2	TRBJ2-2	CASSSASGGFRELFF	TGTGCCAGCAGTTCGGCTAGCGGGGGATTTCGGGAGCTGTTTTTT
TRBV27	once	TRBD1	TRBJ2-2	CASSQIPGQGNGELFF	TGTGCCAGCAGCCAGATACCGGGACAGGGGAACGGGGAGCTGTTTTTT
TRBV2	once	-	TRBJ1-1	CASTEGQIKLNTEAFF	TGTGCCAGCACTGAAGGACAGATAAAGCTGAACACTGAAGCTTTCTTT
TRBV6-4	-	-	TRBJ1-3	CASRSLAPVFSGNTIYF	TGTGCCAGCAGGTCCCTTGCCCCGGTATTCTCTGGAAACACCATATATTTT
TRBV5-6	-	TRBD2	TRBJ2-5	CASSLLGEGREQTQYF	TGTGCCAGCAGCTTGCTCGGGGAGGGGCGGGAGCAGACCCAGTACTTC
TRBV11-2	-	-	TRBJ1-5	CASSITGNQPQHF	TGTGCCAGCAGCATTACAGGGAACCAGCCCCAGCATTTT
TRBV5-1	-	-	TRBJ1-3	CASSLQLSGNTIYF	TGCGCCAGCAGCTTACAGCTCTCTGGAAACACCATATATTTT
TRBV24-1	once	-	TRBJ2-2	CATSDSTAQQNTGELFF	TGTGCCACCAGTGATTCCACGGCACAGCAGAACACCGGGGAGCTGTTTTTT
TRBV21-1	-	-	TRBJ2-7	CASKRQGLPYEQYF	TGTGCCAGCAAAAGACAGGGACTCCCCTACGAGCAGTACTTC
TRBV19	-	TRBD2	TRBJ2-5	CASSQAGDAETQYF	TGTGCCAGTAGTCAAGCGGGAGACGCGGAGACCCAGTACTTC
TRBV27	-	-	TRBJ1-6	CASSSIGNSPLHF	TGTGCCAGCAGTTCAATCGGGAATTCACCCCTCCACTTT
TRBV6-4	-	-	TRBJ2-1	CASSEGLELGEQFF	TGTGCCAGCAGTGAGGGGCTTGAGTTAGGTGAGCAGTTCTTC
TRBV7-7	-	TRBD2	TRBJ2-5	CASSLGLGGLETQYF	TGTGCCAGCAGCTTAGGGCTCGGGGGGTTGGAGACCCAGTACTTC
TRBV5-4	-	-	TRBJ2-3	CASSLADRDTQYF	TGTGCCAGCAGCTTGGCAGACAGGGATACGCAGTATTTT
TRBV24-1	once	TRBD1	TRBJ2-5	CATSGDRAETQYF	TGTGCCACCAGTGGGGACAGGGCAGAGACCCAGTACTTC
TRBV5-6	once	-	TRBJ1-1	CASSLRQVGAEAFF	TGTGCCAGCAGCTTACGACAGGTAGGGGCTGAAGCTTTCTTT
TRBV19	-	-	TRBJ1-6	CASTSLGAEDSPLHF	TGTGCCAGTACCTCCCTTGGGGCCGAAGATTCACCCCTCCACTTT
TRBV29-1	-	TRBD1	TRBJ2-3	CSVEPQGHDTQYF	TGCAGCGTTGAGCCACAGGGGCATGATACGCAGTATTTT
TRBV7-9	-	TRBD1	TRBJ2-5	CASSLGTGTETQYF	TGTGCCAGCAGCCTAGGGACAGGGACAGAGACCCAGTACTTC
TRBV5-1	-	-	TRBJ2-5	CASSFGGNYQETQYF	TGCGCCAGCAGCTTCGGAGGGAACTACCAAGAGACCCAGTACTTC
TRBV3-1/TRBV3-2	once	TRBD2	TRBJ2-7	CASSQDLSGAGEQYF	TGTGCCAGCAGCCAAGATCTTAGCGGGGCGGGTGAGCAGTACTTC
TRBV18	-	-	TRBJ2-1	CASARLEGGGEQFF	TGTGCCAGCGCACGACTGGAGGGAGGCGGTGAGCAGTTCTTC
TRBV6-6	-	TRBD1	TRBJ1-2	CASWTGGWDYGYTF	TGTGCCAGTTGGACAGGGGGCTGGGACTATGGCTACACCTTC
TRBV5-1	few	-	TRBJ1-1	CASSLRTRDTDTEAFF	TGCGCCAGCAGCTTAAGAACCCGGGACACAGACACTGAAGCTTTCTTT
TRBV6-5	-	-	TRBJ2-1	CASSYSYTNEQFF	TGTGCCAGCAGTTACTCTTACACCAATGAGCAGTTCTTC
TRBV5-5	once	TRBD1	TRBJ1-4	CASSAARQGIIEKLFF	TGTGCCAGCAGCGCGGCCCGACAGGGGATTATTGAAAAACTGTTTTTT
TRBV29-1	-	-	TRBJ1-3	CSVDVGRTGNTIYF	TGCAGCGTTGATGTCGGGAGGACTGGAAACACCATATATTTT
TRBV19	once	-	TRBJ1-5	CASRTSGDSNQPQHF	TGTGCCAGTAGGACTTCAGGGGATAGCAATCAGCCCCAGCATTTT
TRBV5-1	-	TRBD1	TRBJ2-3	CASSLVGTGWGTDTQYF	TGCGCCAGCAGCTTGGTTGGGACAGGGTGGGGCACAGATACGCAGTATTTT
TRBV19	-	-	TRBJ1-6	CASSPSRGRRNSPLHF	TGTGCCAGTAGTCCGTCGCGGGGTAGGAGGAATTCACCCCTCCACTTT
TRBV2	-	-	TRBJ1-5	CASRARGQPQHF	TGTGCCAGCAGAGCACGGGGTCAGCCCCAGCATTTT